Listed below are T cell receptor beta chains from one sample, sequenced in a study of cytomegalovirus exposure and HLA in healthy donors. Produced via immunoSEQ multiplex PCR; TCRdb's table is partial and in-frame only. The specimen's table records just over 200,000 clones. The sequencing input was PBMCs. All receptors come from a girl under 10 years old in good health and CMV-seropositive. CDR3s include the opening cysteine and the closing phenylalanine or tryptophan. D genes are given only for firm matches.

cdr3_nt,cdr3_aa,v_call,d_call,j_call
TGCGCCAGCAGCTTCGGGCTAGCTGGGATTGGGGCCAACGTCCTGACTTTC,CASSFGLAGIGANVLTF,TRBV5-1,NA,TRBJ2-6
TGTGCCAGCAGCGGGCCTAGCGGAGCGAACACCGGGGAGCTGTTTTTT,CASSGPSGANTGELFF,TRBV7-7,TRBD2,TRBJ2-2
TGTGCCAGCAGCTGGGTGGGGGCAGAGGTGGCCCAGTACTTC,CASSWVGAEVAQYF,TRBV27,NA,TRBJ2-5
TGTGCCAGCAGCCCACCGGGGACAGGGGCTAACTATGGCTACACCTTC,CASSPPGTGANYGYTF,TRBV28,TRBD1,TRBJ1-2
TGTGCCAGCAGCTCAGGTCTAGGGGCGCGGGCTTTCTTT,CASSSGLGARAFF,TRBV5-4,NA,TRBJ1-1
TGTGCCAGCAGTGACAGACAGTTGAACGGGGAGCTGTTTTTT,CASSDRQLNGELFF,TRBV25-1,NA,TRBJ2-2
TGTGCCAGCAGCCTCGGGGGGGTGCCCCTCAATGAGCAGTTCTTC,CASSLGGVPLNEQFF,TRBV7-9,TRBD2,TRBJ2-1
TGTGCCAGCAGCTTACCCGGGAGGGGACCTTCCGTGCAGTACTTC,CASSLPGRGPSVQYF,TRBV7-9,TRBD2,TRBJ2-7
TGTGCCATCAGCTCCAGGACTAGCGGGAGGGCCGAAGAGACCCAGTACTTC,CAISSRTSGRAEETQYF,TRBV7-8,TRBD2,TRBJ2-5
TGTGCCAGCAGTTTTTCGACAGGGAGCCAGCCCCAGCATTTT,CASSFSTGSQPQHF,TRBV27,TRBD1,TRBJ1-5
TGTGCCAGCAGTTTAGGGCAGCTAAGCACAGATACGCAGTATTTT,CASSLGQLSTDTQYF,TRBV27,NA,TRBJ2-3
TGTGCCAGCAGCCTAGGGACTAGCGGGACTTACACCGGGGAGCTGTTTTTT,CASSLGTSGTYTGELFF,TRBV9,TRBD2,TRBJ2-2
TGTGCCAGCAGTTTAGGAGTCCACACTGAAGCTTTCTTT,CASSLGVHTEAFF,TRBV27,NA,TRBJ1-1
TGCGCCAGCAGCTTGGTCGGGCAGTCTAAGCGGGGAGATACGCAGTATTTT,CASSLVGQSKRGDTQYF,TRBV5-1,TRBD2,TRBJ2-3
TGCAGCGATTTCCCTGGGGGGGGCCAGTACTTC,CSDFPGGGQYF,TRBV29-1,TRBD2,TRBJ2-5
TGTGCCAGCAGCCTAACGGCCGGGACAGGCCCTCCCTTAACTGAAGCTTTCTTT,CASSLTAGTGPPLTEAFF,TRBV11-2,TRBD1,TRBJ1-1
TGCGCCAGCAGCTTGTTATTCTCCGCGGTCTACGAGCAGTACTTC,CASSLLFSAVYEQYF,TRBV5-1,NA,TRBJ2-7
TGCGCCAGCAGCCAAGAAGGTAGCGGGAGCGGGGAGCTGTTTTTT,CASSQEGSGSGELFF,TRBV4-1,TRBD2,TRBJ2-2
TGTGCCAGCAGCCCAGGGGAGCTAGCAGCGTACCAAGAGACCCAGTACTTC,CASSPGELAAYQETQYF,TRBV25-1,NA,TRBJ2-5
TGTGCCAGCTCGCCAACGACAGGGGGCCACGAGCAGTACTTC,CASSPTTGGHEQYF,TRBV18,TRBD1,TRBJ2-7
TGTGCCAGCAGTTTACCGTTACAGGGTCAAGAGACCCAGTACTTC,CASSLPLQGQETQYF,TRBV28,NA,TRBJ2-5
TGCGCCAGCAGGAGGACGGGAGCCTACGAGCAGTACTTC,CASRRTGAYEQYF,TRBV5-1,NA,TRBJ2-7
TGTGCCAGCAGCCCGCTACAGGGGATCGGACCCTACGAGCAGTACTTC,CASSPLQGIGPYEQYF,TRBV7-9,TRBD1,TRBJ2-7
TGTGCCAGCAGTTTAGGCCGGGAAAGGCCCCAGCATTTT,CASSLGRERPQHF,TRBV27,NA,TRBJ1-5
TGTGCCAGCTCACCCGACAGGGGTAGTTACGAGCAGTACTTC,CASSPDRGSYEQYF,TRBV18,TRBD1,TRBJ2-7
TGTGCCAGTAGTACCTCGTCAGCGTTGATCTACGAGCAGTACTTC,CASSTSSALIYEQYF,TRBV19,NA,TRBJ2-7
TGTGCCAGCAGCTTAGAGGTGACTAGCGGGGCCCGCGAGACCCAGTACTTC,CASSLEVTSGARETQYF,TRBV7-9,TRBD2,TRBJ2-5
TGTGCCAGCAGTTACTTCTATGACAGGAACACTGAAGCTTTCTTT,CASSYFYDRNTEAFF,TRBV6-5,NA,TRBJ1-1
TGTGCCATCAGTGCAGAGTTGGGACAGGGGCAGAGCCTCAATCAGGAGCAGTTCTTC,CAISAELGQGQSLNQEQFF,TRBV10-3,TRBD1,TRBJ2-1
TGTGCCAGCAGCCCGGGTCTTCGGACTGAAGCTTTCTTT,CASSPGLRTEAFF,TRBV7-3,NA,TRBJ1-1
TGTGCCATCAGTGAGCGGGATGCAGATACGCAGTATTTT,CAISERDADTQYF,TRBV10-3,NA,TRBJ2-3
TGTGCCAGCAGCTTGGAGGGGGCGCGGACTGAAGCTTTCTTT,CASSLEGARTEAFF,TRBV5-5,TRBD1,TRBJ1-1
TGCAGTGCCGTAAGGACAGATGAGCAGTTCTTC,CSAVRTDEQFF,TRBV20-1,NA,TRBJ2-1
TGTGCCAGCAGCCGGGACAGGGGCGCAAACGAGCAGTACTTC,CASSRDRGANEQYF,TRBV14,TRBD1,TRBJ2-7
TGTGCCAGCAGCGTAGCAGGCGAGCAGTACTTC,CASSVAGEQYF,TRBV9,NA,TRBJ2-7
TGTGCCAGCAGCCCCCGGGACAGGTACGAGCAGTACTTC,CASSPRDRYEQYF,TRBV13,TRBD1,TRBJ2-7
TGTGCCAGCAGTTTATTCGGACATCTTAATCAGCCCCAGCATTTT,CASSLFGHLNQPQHF,TRBV27,NA,TRBJ1-5
TGTGCCAGCAGCCTCGACAGGTACACTGAAGCTTTCTTT,CASSLDRYTEAFF,TRBV7-6,NA,TRBJ1-1
TGTGCCAGCAGCCTGGCCGGACTAGCGGGAGACGAGCAGTACTTC,CASSLAGLAGDEQYF,TRBV14,TRBD2,TRBJ2-7
TGTGCCAGCGACCACAGGGGTGGCACAGATACGCAGTATTTT,CASDHRGGTDTQYF,TRBV28,TRBD1,TRBJ2-3
TGTGCCGGGACTAGCTTCAACGAGCAGTACTTC,CAGTSFNEQYF,TRBV30,TRBD2,TRBJ2-7